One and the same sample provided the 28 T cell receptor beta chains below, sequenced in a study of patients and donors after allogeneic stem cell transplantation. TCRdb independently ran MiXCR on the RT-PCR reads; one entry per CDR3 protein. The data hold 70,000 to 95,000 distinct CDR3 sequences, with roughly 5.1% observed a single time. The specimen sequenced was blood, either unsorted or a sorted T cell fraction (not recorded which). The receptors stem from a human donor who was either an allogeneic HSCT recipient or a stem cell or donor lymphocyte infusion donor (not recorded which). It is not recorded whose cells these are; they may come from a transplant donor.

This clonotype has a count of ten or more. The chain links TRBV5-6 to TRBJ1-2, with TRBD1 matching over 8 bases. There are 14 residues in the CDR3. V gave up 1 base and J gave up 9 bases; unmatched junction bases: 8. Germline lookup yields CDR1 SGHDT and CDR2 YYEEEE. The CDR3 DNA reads TGTGCCAGCAGCTTGAGTTGGGACAGGAGAAGCTACACCTTC. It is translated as CASSLSWDRRSYTF.

The chain's CDR3 is CATRGTSGSGETQYF. The CDR3 bases are TGTGCCACCAGGGGGACTAGCGGGAGTGGGGAGACCCAGTACTTC. This chain uses TRBV24-1 with TRBJ2-5; 14 bases agree with TRBD2. Germline CDR1 reads KGHDR; CDR2 reads SFDVKD. The CDR3 is 15 residues long. The junction had 5 bases not matched to a gene; V was cut back by 7 bases and J by 5 bases.

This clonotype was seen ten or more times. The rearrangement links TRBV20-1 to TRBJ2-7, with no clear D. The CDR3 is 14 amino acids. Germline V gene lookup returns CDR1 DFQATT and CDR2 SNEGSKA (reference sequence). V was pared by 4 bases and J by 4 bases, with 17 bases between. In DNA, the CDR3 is TGCAGTGCTAAAAAGGCCGGGCCCCTTTACGAGCAGTACTTC. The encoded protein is CSAKKAGPLYEQYF.

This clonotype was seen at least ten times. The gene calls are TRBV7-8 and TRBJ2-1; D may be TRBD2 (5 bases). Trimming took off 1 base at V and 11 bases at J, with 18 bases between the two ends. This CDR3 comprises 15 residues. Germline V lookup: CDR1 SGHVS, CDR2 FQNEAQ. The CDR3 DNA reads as TGTGCCAGCAGCTTAGACGAGGGAAATATCGGAAAGCAGTTCTTC. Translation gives CASSLDEGNIGKQFF.

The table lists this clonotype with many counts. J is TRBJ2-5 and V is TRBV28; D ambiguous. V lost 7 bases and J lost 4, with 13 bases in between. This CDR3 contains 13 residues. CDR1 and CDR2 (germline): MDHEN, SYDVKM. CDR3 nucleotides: TGTGCCAGCACCCCAGGACCGGGAGAGACCCAGTACTTC. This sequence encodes CASTPGPGETQYF.

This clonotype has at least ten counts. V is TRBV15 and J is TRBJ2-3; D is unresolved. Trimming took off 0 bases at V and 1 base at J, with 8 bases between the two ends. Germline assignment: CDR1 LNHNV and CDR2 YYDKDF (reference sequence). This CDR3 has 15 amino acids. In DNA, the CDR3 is TGTGCCACCAGCAGAGAGGTTTCGGGCACAGATACGCAGTATTTT. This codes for CATSREVSGTDTQYF.

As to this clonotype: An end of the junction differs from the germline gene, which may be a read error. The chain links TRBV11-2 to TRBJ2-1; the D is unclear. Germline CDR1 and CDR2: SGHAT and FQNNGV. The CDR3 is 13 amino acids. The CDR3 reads CASNLDPTAPRFF. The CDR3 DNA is TGTGCCAGCAACTTAGACCCGACGGCCCCCAGGTTCTTC.

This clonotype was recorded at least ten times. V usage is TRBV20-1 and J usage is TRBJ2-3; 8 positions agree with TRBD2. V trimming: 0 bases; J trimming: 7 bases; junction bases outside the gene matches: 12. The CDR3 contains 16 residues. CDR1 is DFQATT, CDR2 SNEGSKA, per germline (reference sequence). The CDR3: CSARDYSGRSRNTQYF. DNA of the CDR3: TGCAGTGCTAGAGATTACAGCGGGAGAAGTAGGAATACGCAGTATTTT.

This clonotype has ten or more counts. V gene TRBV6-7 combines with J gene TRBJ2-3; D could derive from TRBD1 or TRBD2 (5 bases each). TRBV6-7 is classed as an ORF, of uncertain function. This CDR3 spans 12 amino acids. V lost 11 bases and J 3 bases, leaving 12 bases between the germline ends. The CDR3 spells CAAGRQTDTQYF. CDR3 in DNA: TGTGCCGCAGGGAGACAGACAGATACGCAGTATTTT.

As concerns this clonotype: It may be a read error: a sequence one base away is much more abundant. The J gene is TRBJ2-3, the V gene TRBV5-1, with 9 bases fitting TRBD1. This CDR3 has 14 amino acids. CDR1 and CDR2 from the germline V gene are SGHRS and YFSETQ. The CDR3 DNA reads TGCACCAGCAGCTTGGGACAGGGACGCGATACGCAGTATTTT. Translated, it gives CTSSLGQGRDTQYF.

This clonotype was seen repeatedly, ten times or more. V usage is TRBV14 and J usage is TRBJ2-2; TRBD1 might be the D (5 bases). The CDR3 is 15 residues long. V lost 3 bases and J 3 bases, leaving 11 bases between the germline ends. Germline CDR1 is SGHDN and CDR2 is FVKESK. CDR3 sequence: CASSQGRADTGELFF. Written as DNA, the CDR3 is TGTGCCAGCAGCCAGGGCAGGGCGGACACCGGGGAGCTGTTTTTT.

The CDR3 sequence is CASSGHRGRGTEAFF. The CDR3 nucleotides read TGTGCCAGCAGTGGTCACAGGGGGCGGGGCACTGAAGCTTTCTTT. The chain carries TRBV6-2 or TRBV6-3 and TRBJ1-1; 9 nucleotides line up with TRBD1. V trimming: 5 bases; J trimming: 4 bases; junction bases outside the gene matches: 8. The CDR3 spans 15 residues. The germline CDR1 and CDR2 sequences are MNHEY and SVGEGT.

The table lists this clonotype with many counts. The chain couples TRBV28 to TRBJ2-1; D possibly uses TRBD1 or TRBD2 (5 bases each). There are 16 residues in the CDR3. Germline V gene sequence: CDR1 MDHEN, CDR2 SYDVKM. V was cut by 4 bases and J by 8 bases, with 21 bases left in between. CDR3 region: CASSSPRDPQADEQFF. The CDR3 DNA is TGTGCCAGCAGTTCCCCCCGGGACCCCCAGGCGGATGAGCAGTTCTTC. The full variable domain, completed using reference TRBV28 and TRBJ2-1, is DVKVTQSSRYLVKRTGEKVFLECVQDMDHENMFWYRQDPGLGLRLIYFSYDVKMKEKGDIPEGYSVSREKKERFSLILESASTNQTSMYLCASSSPRDPQADEQFFGPGTRLTVL.

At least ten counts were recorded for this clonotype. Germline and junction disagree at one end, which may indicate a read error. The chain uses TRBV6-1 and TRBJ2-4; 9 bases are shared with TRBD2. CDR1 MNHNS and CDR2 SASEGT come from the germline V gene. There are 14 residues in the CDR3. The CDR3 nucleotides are TGTGCCACCAGTAGCGGGAGTCGCAAAAACATTCAGTACTTC. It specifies CATSSGSRKNIQYF.

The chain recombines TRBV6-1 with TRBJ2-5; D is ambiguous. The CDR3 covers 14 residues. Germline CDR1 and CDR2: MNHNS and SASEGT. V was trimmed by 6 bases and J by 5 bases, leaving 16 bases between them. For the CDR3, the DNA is TGTGCCAGCAGCTCCCTAAGTCCCGGGGAGACCCAGTACTTC. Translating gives CASSSLSPGETQYF.

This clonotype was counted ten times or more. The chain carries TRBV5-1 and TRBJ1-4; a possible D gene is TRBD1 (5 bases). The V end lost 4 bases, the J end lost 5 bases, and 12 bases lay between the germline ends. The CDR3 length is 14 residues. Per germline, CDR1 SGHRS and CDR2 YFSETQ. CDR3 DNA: TGCGCCAGCAGCCGGGGGACGGAGAATGAAAAACTGTTTTTT. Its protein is CASSRGTENEKLFF. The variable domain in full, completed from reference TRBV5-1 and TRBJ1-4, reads KAGVTQTPRYLIKTRGQQVTLSCSPISGHRSVSWYQQTPGQGLQFLFEYFSETQRNKGNFPGRFSGRQFSNSRSEMNVSTLELGDSALYLCASSRGTENEKLFFGSGTQLSVL.

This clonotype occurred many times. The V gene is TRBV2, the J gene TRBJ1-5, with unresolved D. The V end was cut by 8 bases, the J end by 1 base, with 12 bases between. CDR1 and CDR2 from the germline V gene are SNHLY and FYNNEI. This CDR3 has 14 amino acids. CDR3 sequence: CASRVGLSNQPQHF. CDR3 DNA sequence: TGTGCCAGCCGCGTCGGTTTAAGCAATCAGCCCCAGCATTTT.

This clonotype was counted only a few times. In DNA, the CDR3 is TGCGCCAGCAGCTCCGACAGGGAGACCTACGAGCAGTACTTC. Its translation is CASSSDRETYEQYF. The V call is TRBV5-1, the J call TRBJ2-7; TRBD1 aligns across 7 bases. V shed 3 bases, J shed 2 bases, and the junction held 5 bases outside the gene matches. In germline, CDR1 is SGHRS, CDR2 YFSETQ. CDR3 length equals 14 residues.

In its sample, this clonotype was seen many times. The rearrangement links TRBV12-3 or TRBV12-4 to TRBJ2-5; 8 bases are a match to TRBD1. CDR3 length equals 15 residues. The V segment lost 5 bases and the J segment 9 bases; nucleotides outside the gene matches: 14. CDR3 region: CASSVGQGGAGAQYF. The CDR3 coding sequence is TGTGCCAGCAGTGTCGGACAGGGCGGGGCTGGGGCCCAGTACTTC.

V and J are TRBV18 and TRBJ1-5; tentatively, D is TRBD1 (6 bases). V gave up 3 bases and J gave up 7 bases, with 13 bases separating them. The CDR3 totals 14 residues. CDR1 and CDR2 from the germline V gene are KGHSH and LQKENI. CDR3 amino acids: CASSPDSFIQPQHF. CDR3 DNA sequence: TGTGCCAGCTCACCGGACAGTTTCATACAGCCCCAGCATTTT.

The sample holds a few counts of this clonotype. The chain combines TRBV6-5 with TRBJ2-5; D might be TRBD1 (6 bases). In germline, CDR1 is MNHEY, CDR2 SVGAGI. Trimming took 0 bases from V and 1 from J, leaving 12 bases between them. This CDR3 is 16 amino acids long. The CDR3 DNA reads TGTGCCAGCAGTTACTCATGGGGGCCCCCCCAAGAGACCCAGTACTTC. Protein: CASSYSWGPPQETQYF.

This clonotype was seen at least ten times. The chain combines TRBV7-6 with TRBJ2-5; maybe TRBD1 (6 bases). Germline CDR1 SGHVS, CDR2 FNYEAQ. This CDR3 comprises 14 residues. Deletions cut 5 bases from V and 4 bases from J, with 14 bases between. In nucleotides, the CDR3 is TGTGCCAGCAGCGAGAACAGGGTTGGAGAGACCCAGTACTTC. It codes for CASSENRVGETQYF.

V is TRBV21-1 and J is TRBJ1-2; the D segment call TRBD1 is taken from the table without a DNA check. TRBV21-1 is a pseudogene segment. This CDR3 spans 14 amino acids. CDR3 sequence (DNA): TGTGCCAGCGCTACCGGGACAGGGAACTATGGCTACACCTTC. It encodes CASATGTGNYGYTF.

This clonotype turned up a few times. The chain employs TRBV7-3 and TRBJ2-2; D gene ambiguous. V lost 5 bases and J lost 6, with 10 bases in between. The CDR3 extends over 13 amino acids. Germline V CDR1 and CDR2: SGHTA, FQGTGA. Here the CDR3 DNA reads TGTGCCAGCAGCACCTTTCCGGCCGGGGAGCTGTTTTTT. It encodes CASSTFPAGELFF.

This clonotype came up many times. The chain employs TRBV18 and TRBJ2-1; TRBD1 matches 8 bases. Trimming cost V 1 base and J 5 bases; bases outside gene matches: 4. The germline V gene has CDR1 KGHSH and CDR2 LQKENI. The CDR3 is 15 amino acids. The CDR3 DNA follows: TGTGCCAGCTCACCACTACAGGGGGTCAACAATGAGCAGTTCTTC. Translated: CASSPLQGVNNEQFF.

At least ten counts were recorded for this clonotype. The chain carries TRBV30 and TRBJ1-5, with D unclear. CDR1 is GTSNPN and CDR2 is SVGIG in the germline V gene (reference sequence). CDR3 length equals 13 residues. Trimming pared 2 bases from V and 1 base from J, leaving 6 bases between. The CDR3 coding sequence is TGTGCCTGGAGTATCAGCAGCAATCAGCCCCAGCATTTT. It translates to CAWSISSNQPQHF.

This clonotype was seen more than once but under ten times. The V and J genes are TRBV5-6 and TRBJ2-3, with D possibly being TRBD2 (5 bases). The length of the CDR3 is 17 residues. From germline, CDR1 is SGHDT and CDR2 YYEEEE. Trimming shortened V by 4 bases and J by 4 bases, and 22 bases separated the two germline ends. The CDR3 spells CASSPLLRGVLADTQYF. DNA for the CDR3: TGTGCCAGCAGCCCTTTATTACGGGGAGTTTTGGCAGATACGCAGTATTTT.

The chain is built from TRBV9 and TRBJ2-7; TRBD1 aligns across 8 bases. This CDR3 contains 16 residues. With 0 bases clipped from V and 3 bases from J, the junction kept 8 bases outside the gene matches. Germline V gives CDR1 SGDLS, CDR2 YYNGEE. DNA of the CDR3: TGTGCCAGCAGCGTAGCTCCAGGGGGCAAAGTCTACGAGCAGTACTTC. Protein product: CASSVAPGGKVYEQYF.